The 14 T cell receptor beta chains below come from one sample, sequenced in a study of monozygotic twins with inflammatory bowel disease. From the 5' RACE reads, TCRdb lists one entry per CDR3 protein and no DNA. Listed are around 380,000 distinct CDR3 sequences; about 2.3% falls within the top ten. Sequenced input: blood. These receptors originate from a human donor with ulcerative colitis or Crohn's disease, or a healthy co-twin of an affected twin (not recorded which).

The CDR3 here is CAWSLRDRRNQPQHF. The chain has TRBV30 and TRBJ1-5; the TRBD1 assignment by TCRdb is unverifiable without DNA. Germline values: CDR1 GTSNPN, CDR2 SVGIG (reference sequence). The CDR3 has 15 amino acids.

The chain combines TRBV10-3 with TRBJ2-1; TCRdb's assignment of TRBD1 cannot be checked, as there is no DNA. The germline V gene encodes CDR1 ENHRY and CDR2 SYGVKD. This CDR3 has 14 amino acids. The CDR3 reads CAIKPRDIFDEQFF.

The rearrangement uses TRBV12-3 or TRBV12-4 and TRBJ1-2; the TRBD1 assignment by TCRdb is unverifiable without DNA. CDR3 length: 14 residues. CDR3 amino acids: CATSGGGETYGYTF.

The chain is built from TRBV5-1 and TRBJ2-5; TCRdb names TRBD1, which stays unverified in the absence of DNA. The V gene's germline CDR1 is SGHRS and CDR2 YFSETQ. The CDR3 runs 15 residues. The chain's CDR3 is CASSRGTGRQETQYF.

The chain couples TRBV4-1 to TRBJ2-3. The V gene's germline CDR1 is MGHRA and CDR2 YSYEKL. The CDR3 has 12 amino acids. CDR3 residues: CASSLDLITQYF.

The J gene is TRBJ1-2, the V gene TRBV10-3; TCRdb reports TRBD1, a call that lacks DNA to check it against. Germline CDR1 reads ENHRY; CDR2 reads SYGVKD. CDR3 length: 13 amino acids. The CDR3 reads CAISEGQGGGYTF.

The chain combines TRBV19 with TRBJ2-1; no DNA is available, so the TRBD1 call from TCRdb remains unchecked. Germline CDR1 LNHDA, CDR2 SQIVND (reference sequence). The CDR3 totals 15 residues. CDR3 sequence reads: CASSLDRGGYNEQFF. The full variable domain, its missing parts supplied by reference TRBV19 and TRBJ2-1, is DGGITQSPKYLFRKEGQNVTLSCEQNLNHDAMYWYRQDPGQGLRLIYYSQIVNDFQKGDIAEGYSVSREKKESFPLTVTSAQKNPTAFYLCASSLDRGGYNEQFFGPGTRLTVL.

The V and J genes are TRBV13 and TRBJ2-7; TCRdb picks TRBD2, but there is no DNA to check that call. CDR1 PRHDT and CDR2 FYEKMQ come from the germline V gene (reference sequence). CDR3 length: 15 residues. CDR3 protein: CASSFLTRRSYEQYF.

This sequence joins TRBV20-1 and TRBJ2-1; TCRdb names TRBD2, which stays unverified in the absence of DNA. The CDR3 has 17 amino acids. The germline CDR1 and CDR2 sequences are DFQATT and SNEGSKA (reference sequence). CDR3 loop: CSALLFGGRVGFDEQFF.

The CDR3 sequence: CAINPGGTLETQYF. V is TRBV10-3 and J is TRBJ2-5; the D gene TCRdb calls, TRBD1, cannot be checked with no DNA. This CDR3 contains 14 residues. CDR1 is ENHRY, CDR2 SYGVKD, per germline.

The genes are TRBV3-1 and TRBJ1-3. Germline V gives CDR1 LGHDT, CDR2 YNNKEL (reference sequence). The CDR3 has 17 residues. The CDR3 here is CASSQIGRGISGNTIYF.

The chain uses TRBV5-1 and TRBJ2-7; TCRdb's D call of TRBD1 is untestable without DNA. The CDR3 is made up of 13 amino acids. CDR1 is SGHRS and CDR2 is YFSETQ in the germline V gene. This chain's CDR3 is CASSLGTVYEQYF.

This sequence joins TRBV9 and TRBJ1-1. In germline, CDR1 is SGDLS, CDR2 YYNGEE. The CDR3 has 14 residues. The CDR3 reads CASSVAGGLPQAFF.

V gene TRBV12-3 or TRBV12-4 combines with J gene TRBJ2-5. The CDR3 runs 11 residues. The CDR3: CASRALGTQYF.